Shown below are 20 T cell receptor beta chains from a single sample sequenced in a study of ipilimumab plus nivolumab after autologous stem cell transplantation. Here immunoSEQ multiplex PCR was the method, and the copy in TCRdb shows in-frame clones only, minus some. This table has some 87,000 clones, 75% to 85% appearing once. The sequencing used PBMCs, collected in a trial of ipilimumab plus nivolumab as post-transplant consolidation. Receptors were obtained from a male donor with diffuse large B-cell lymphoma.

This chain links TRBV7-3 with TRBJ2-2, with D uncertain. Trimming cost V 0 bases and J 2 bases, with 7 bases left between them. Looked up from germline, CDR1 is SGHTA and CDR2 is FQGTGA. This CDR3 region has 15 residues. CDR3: CASSLTQLNTGELFF. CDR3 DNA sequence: TGTGCCAGCAGCTTAACACAGCTAAACACCGGGGAGCTGTTTTTT.

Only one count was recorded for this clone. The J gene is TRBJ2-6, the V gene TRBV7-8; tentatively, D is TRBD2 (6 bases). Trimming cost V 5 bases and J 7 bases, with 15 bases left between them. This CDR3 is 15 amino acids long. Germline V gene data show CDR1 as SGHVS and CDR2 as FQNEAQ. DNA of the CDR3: TGTGCCAGCAGCCCCGGAGGGGCCCTAGCCAACGTCCTGACTTTC. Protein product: CASSPGGALANVLTF.

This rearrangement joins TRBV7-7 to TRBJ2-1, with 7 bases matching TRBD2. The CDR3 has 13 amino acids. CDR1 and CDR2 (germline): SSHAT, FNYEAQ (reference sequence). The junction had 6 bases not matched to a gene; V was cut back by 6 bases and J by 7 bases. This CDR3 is CASRPGGSNEQFF. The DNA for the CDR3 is TGTGCCAGCAGGCCGGGGGGATCTAATGAGCAGTTCTTC. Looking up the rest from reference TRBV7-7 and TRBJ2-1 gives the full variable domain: GAGVSQSPRYKVTKRGQDVTLRCDPISSHATLYWYQQALGQGPEFLTYFNYEAQPDKSGLPSDRFSAERPEGSISTLTIQRTEQRDSAMYRCASRPGGSNEQFFGPGTRLTVL.

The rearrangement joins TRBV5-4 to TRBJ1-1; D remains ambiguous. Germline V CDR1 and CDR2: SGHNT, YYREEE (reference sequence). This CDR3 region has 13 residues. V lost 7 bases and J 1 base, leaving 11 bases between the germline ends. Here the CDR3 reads CASYRLGNTEAFF. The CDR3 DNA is TGTGCCAGCTATCGTCTGGGGAACACTGAAGCTTTCTTT. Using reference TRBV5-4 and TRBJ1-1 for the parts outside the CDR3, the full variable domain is ETGVTQSPTHLIKTRGQQVTLRCSSQSGHNTVSWYQQALGQGPQFIFQYYREEENGRGNFPPRFSGLQFPNYSSELNVNALELDDSALYLCASYRLGNTEAFFGQGTRLTVV.

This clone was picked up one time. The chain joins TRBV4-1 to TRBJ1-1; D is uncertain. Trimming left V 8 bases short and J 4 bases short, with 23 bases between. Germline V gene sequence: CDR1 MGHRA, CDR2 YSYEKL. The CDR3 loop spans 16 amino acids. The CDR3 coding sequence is TGCGCCAGCGGGCGAAGATGGGTGGAAGGGAGCACTGAAGCTTTCTTT. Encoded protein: CASGRRWVEGSTEAFF.

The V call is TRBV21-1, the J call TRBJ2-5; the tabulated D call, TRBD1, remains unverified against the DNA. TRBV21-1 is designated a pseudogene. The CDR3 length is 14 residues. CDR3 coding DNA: TGTGCCAGCAGCGCTAGGGACAGGGGCGAGACCCAGTACTTC. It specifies CASSARDRGETQYF.

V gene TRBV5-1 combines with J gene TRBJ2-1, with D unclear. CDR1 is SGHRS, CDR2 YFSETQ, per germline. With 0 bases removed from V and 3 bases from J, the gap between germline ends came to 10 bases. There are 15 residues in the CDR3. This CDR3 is CASSLAPGYYNEQFF. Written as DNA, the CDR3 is TGCGCCAGCAGCTTGGCACCAGGCTACTACAATGAGCAGTTCTTC.

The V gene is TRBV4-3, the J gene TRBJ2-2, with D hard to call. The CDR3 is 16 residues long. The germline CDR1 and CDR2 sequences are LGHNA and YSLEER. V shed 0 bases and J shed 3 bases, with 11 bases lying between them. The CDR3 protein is CASSQDPTAYTGELFF. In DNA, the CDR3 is TGCGCCAGCAGCCAAGATCCTACTGCTTACACCGGGGAGCTGTTTTTT.

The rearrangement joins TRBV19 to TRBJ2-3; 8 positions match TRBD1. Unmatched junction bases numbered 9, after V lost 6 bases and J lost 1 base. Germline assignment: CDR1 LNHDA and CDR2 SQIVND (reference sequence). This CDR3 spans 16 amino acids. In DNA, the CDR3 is TGTGCCAGTAGCAGGGGGAACAGGGGGGGCACAGATACGCAGTATTTT. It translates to CASSRGNRGGTDTQYF.

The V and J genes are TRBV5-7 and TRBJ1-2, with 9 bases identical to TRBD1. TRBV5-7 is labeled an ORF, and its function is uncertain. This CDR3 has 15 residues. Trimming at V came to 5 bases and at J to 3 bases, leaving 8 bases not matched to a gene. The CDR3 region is CASSLTGGVDYGYTF. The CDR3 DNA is TGTGCCAGCAGTTTGACAGGGGGGGTTGACTATGGCTACACCTTC.

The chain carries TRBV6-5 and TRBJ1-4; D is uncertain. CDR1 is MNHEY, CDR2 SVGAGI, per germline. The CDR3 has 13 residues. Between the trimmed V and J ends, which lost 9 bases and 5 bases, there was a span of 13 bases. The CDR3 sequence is CASKPAGNEKLFF. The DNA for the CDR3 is TGTGCCAGTAAGCCCGCAGGAAATGAAAAACTGTTTTTT.

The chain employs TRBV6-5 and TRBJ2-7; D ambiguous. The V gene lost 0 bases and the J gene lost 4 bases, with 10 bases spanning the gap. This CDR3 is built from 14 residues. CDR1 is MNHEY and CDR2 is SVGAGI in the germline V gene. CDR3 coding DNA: TGTGCCAGCAGTTACTCAGGCCAGGTGTACGAGCAGTACTTC. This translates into CASSYSGQVYEQYF.

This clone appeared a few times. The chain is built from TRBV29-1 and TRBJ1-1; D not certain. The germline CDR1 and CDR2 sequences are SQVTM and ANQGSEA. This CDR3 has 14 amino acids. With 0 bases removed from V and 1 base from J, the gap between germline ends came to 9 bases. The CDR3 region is CSVEDPRENTEAFF. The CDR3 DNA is TGCAGCGTTGAAGATCCGAGAGAGAACACTGAAGCTTTCTTT.

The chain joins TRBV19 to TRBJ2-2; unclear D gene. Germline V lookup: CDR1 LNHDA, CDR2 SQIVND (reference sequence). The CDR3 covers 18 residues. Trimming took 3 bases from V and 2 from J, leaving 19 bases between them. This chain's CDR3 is CASSMVTIRLTNTGELFF. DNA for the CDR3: TGTGCCAGTAGTATGGTTACAATTAGGTTGACCAACACCGGGGAGCTGTTTTTT.

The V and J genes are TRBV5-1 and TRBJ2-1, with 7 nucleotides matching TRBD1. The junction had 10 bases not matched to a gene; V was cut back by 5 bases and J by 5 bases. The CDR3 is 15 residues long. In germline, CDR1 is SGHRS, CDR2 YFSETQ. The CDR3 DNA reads TGCGCCAGCAGAAGAACCGGGACAGAGGACAATGAGCAGTTCTTC. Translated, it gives CASRRTGTEDNEQFF.

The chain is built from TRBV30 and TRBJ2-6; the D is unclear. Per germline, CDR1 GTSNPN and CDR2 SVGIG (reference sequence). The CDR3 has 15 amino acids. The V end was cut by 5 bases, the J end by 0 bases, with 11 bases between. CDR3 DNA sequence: TGTGCCTGGTTAGGTAAAGTCTCTGGGGCCAACGTCCTGACTTTC. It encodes CAWLGKVSGANVLTF.

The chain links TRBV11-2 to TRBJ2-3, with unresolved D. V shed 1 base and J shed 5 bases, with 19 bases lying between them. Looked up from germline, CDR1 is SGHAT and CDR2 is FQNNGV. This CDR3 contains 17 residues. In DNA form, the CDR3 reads TGTGCCAGCAGCTTAGCTGTGACGGTGGTAGGTGTAGATACGCAGTATTTT. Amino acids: CASSLAVTVVGVDTQYF.

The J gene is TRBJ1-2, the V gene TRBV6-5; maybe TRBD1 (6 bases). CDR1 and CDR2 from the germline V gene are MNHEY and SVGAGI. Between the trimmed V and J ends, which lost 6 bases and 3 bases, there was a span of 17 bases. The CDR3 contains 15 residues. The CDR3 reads CASRLGTLIDYGYTF. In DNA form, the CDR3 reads TGTGCCAGCAGACTCGGGACACTTATCGACTATGGCTACACCTTC.

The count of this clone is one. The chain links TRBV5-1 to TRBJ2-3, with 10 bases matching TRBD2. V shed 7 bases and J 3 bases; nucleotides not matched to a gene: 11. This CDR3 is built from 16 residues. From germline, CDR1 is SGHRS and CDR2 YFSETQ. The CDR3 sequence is CASLGGSGGVTDTQYF. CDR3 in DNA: TGCGCCAGCCTGGGAGGAAGCGGGGGGGTAACAGATACGCAGTATTTT.

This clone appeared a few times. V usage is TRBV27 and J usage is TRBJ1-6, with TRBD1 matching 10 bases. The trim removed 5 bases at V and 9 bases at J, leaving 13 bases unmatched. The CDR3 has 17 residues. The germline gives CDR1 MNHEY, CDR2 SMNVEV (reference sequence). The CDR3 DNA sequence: TGTGCCAGCAGTGTCCGGCCACCCGGGACAGGGGCTTCACCCCTCCACTTT. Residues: CASSVRPPGTGASPLHF.